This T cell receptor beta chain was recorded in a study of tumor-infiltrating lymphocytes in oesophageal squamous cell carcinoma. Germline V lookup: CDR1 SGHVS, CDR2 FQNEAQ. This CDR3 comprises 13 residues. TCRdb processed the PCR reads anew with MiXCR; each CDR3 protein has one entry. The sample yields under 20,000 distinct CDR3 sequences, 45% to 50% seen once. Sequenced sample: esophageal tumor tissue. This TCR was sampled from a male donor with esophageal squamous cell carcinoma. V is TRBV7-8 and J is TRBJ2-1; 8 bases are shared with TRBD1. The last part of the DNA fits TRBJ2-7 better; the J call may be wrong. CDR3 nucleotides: TGTGCCAGCAGCCTACAGGGGGACTACGAGCAGTACTTC. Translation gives CASSLQGDYEQYF.